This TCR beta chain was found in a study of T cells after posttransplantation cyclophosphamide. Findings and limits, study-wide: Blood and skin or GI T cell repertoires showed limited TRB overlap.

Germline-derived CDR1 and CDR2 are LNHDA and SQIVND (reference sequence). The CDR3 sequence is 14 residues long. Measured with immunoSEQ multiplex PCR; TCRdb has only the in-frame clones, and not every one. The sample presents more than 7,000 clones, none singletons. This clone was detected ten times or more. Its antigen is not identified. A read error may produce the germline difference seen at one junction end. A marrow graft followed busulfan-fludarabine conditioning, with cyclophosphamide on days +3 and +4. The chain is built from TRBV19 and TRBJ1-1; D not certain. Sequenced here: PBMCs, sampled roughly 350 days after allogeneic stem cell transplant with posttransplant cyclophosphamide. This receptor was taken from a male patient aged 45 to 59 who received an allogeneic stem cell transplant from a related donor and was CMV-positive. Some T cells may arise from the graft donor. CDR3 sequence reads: CASSLERMNTEAFF. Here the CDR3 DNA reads TGTGCCAGTAGTTTAGAGAGAATGAACACTGAAGCTTTCTTT.